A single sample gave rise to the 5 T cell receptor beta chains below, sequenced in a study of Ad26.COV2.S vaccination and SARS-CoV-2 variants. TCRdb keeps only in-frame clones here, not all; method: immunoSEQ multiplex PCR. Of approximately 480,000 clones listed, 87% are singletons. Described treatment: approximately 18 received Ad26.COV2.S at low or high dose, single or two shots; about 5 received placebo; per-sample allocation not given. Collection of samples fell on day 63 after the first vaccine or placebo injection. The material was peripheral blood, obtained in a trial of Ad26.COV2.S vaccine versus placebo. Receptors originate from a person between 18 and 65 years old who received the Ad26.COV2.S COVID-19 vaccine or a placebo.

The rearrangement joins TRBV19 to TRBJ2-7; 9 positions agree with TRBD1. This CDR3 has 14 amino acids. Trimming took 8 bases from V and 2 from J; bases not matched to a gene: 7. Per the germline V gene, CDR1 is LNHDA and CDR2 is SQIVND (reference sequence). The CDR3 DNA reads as TGTGCCAGTGCTGGGACAGGGATCCCCTACGAGCAGTACTTC. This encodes CASAGTGIPYEQYF. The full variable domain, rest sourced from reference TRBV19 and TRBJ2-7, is DGGITQSPKYLFRKEGQNVTLSCEQNLNHDAMYWYRQDPGQGLRLIYYSQIVNDFQKGDIAEGYSVSREKKESFPLTVTSAQKNPTAFYLCASAGTGIPYEQYFGPGTRLTVT.

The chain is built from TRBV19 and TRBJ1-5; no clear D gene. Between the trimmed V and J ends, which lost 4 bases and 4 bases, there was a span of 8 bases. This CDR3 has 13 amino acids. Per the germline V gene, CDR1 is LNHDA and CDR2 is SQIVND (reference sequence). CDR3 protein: CASSSLTNQPQHF. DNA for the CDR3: TGTGCCAGTAGTAGTCTCACAAATCAGCCCCAGCATTTT. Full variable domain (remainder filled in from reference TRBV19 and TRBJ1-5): DGGITQSPKYLFRKEGQNVTLSCEQNLNHDAMYWYRQDPGQGLRLIYYSQIVNDFQKGDIAEGYSVSREKKESFPLTVTSAQKNPTAFYLCASSSLTNQPQHFGDGTRLSIL.

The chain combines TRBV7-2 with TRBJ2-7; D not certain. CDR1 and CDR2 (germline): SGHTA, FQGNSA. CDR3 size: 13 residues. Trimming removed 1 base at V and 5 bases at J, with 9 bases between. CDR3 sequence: CASSLEVVNEQYF. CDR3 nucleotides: TGTGCCAGCAGCTTAGAGGTAGTGAACGAGCAGTACTTC.

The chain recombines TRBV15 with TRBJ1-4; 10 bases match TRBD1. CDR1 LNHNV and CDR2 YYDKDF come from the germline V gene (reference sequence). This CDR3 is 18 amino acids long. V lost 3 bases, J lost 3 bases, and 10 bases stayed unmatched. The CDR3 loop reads CATSRGLDRGLANEKLFF. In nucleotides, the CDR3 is TGTGCCACCAGCAGGGGACTCGACAGGGGGCTAGCTAATGAAAAACTGTTTTTT.

As DNA, the CDR3 is TGTGCCACCAGTGACCCCACGGTGGGGCGGGCCGGGGAAAGCTATGATGAGCAGTTCTTC. This translates into CATSDPTVGRAGESYDEQFF. The chain links TRBV24-1 to TRBJ2-1; TRBD1 or TRBD2 may be the D gene (5 bases each). The CDR3 length is 20 residues. The germline V and J ends were trimmed by 4 bases and 8 bases, with 32 bases remaining between them. Germline V lookup: CDR1 KGHDR, CDR2 SFDVKD.